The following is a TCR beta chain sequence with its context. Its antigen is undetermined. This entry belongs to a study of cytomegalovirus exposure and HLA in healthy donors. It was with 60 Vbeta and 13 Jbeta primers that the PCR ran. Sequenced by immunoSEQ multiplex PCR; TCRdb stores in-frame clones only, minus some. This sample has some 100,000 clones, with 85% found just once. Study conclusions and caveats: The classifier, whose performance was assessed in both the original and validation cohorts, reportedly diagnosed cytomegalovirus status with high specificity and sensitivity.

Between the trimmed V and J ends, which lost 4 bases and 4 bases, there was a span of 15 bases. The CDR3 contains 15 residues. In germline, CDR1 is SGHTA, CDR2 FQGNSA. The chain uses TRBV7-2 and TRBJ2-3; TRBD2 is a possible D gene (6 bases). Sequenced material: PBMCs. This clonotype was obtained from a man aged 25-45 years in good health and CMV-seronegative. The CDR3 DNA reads TGTGCCAGCAGCTCACCATCGCGGGATTCAGATACGCAGTATTTT. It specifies CASSSPSRDSDTQYF.